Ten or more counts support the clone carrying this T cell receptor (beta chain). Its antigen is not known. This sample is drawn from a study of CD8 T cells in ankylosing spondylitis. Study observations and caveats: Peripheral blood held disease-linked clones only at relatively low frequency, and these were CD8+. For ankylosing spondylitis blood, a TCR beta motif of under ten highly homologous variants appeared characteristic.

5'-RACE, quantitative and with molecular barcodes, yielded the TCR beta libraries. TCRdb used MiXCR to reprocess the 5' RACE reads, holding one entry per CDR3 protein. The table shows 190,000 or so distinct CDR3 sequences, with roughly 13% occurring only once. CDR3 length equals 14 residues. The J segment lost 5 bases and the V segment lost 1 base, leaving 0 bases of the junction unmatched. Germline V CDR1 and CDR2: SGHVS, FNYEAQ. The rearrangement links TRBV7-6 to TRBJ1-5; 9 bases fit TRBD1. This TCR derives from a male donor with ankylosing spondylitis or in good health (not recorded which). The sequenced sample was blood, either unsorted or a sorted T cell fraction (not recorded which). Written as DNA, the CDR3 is TGTGCCAGCAGCTTAGGACAGGGGGATCAGCCCCAGCATTTT. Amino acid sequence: CASSLGQGDQPQHF.